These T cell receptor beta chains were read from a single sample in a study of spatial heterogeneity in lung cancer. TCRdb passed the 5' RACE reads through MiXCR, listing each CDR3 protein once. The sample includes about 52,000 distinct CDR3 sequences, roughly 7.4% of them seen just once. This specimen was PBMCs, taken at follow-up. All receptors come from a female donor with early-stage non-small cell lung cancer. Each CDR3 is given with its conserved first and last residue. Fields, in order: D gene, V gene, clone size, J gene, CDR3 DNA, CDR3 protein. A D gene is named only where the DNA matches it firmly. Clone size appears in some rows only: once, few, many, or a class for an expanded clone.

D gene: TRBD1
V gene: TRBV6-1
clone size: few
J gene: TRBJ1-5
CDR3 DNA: TGTGCCACCTATCGACAGGGGCGGAATCAGCCCCAGCATTTT
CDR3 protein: CATYRQGRNQPQHF

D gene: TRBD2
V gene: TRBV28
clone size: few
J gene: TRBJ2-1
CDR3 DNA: TGTGCCAGTAAGGGGCGGGGGGCTTTAAAATTAGAGCAGTTCTTC
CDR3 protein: CASKGRGALKLEQFF

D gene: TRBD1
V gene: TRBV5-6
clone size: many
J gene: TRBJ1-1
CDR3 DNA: TGTGCCAGCAGCTTCGCCCGTTGGACAGGGCTTAGCACTGAAGCTTTCTTT
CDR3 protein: CASSFARWTGLSTEAFF

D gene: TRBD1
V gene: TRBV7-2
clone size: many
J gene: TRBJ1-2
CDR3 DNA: TGTGCCAGCAGTCGAACCGGGACAGGTCTTTTGGGCTACACCTTC
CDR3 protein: CASSRTGTGLLGYTF

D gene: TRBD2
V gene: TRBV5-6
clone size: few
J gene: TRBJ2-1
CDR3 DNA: TGTGCCAGCAGCAATAGACTAGCGGGGTACAATGAGCAGTTCTTC
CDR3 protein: CASSNRLAGYNEQFF

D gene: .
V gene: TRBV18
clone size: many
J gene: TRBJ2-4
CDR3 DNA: TGTGCCAGCTCACGAGCCGAGGGTAAAAACATTCAGTACTTC
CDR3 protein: CASSRAEGKNIQYF

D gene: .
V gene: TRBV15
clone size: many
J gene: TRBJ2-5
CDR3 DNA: TGTGCCACCAGCAGAGACAGGGTCCAAGAGACCCAGTACTTC
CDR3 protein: CATSRDRVQETQYF

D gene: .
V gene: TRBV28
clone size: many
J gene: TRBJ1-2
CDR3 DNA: TGTGCCAGCAGTCCCATGGGTATGCGGTCTGGCTACACCTTC
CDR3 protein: CASSPMGMRSGYTF

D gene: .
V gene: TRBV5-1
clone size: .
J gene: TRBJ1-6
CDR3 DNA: TGCGCCAGCAGCTTGGAGGGGTTAGGTTCACCCCTCCACTTT
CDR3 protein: CASSLEGLGSPLHF

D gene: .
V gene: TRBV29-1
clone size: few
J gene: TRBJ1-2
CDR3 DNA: TGCAGCGTGGCCCTTCAGGCTGGCTACACCTTC
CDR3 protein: CSVALQAGYTF